Described below is a single T cell receptor beta chain sequence and its context. This CDR3 spans 17 amino acids. The table came from immunoSEQ multiplex PCR; TCRdb's copy has only in-frame clones and leaves some out. The sample includes 150,000 to 200,000 clones, around 63% of them seen just once. The data belong to a study of shared clonotypes between healthy human individuals. Material: memory CD4+ T cells sorted from blood. The subset: CD45RA-negative fraction. The clonotype originates from a man aged 25-45 years in good health. The chain combines TRBV21-1 with TRBJ2-7; the D call TRBD1 from the table was never checked on the DNA. TRBV21-1 constitutes a pseudogene. As DNA, the CDR3 is TGTGCCAGCAGCACTTGCTCGGACAGGGGGTACAGGTACGAGCAGTACTTC. The encoded protein is CASSTCSDRGYRYEQYF.